The 28 T cell receptor beta chains listed next were all sequenced from one sample in a study of T cells in Graves' hyperthyroidism and ophthalmopathy. The source material, RNA transcripts, was used to amplify TCR beta CDR3 regions. In the first-round RT-PCR of the TCR CDR3, the HTBI primer set was used. TCRdb reprocessed the multiplex PCR reads with MiXCR, giving one entry per CDR3 protein. Here the sample spans some 600,000 distinct CDR3 sequences, more than 11% being singletons. The sequencing input was blood. Receptors originate from a woman in her 30s with Graves' hyperthyroidism that later progressed to Graves' ophthalmopathy.

This clonotype was recorded at least ten times. Written as DNA, the CDR3 is TGTGCCAGCAGTTACTCAGTGTCGGGGGGGGGCCTCGGCTACACCTTC. Its translation: CASSYSVSGGGLGYTF. V is TRBV6-5 and J is TRBJ1-2; possible D gene TRBD1, 6 bases. Germline V gene data show CDR1 as MNHEY and CDR2 as SVGAGI. The length of the CDR3 is 16 residues. Trimming removed 0 bases at V and 8 bases at J, with 19 bases between.

Many counts were recorded for this clonotype. The rearrangement links TRBV27 to TRBJ2-6; 7 bases fit TRBD1. The CDR3 is 19 amino acids. The germline V gene has CDR1 MNHEY and CDR2 SMNVEV (reference sequence). V was clipped by 5 bases and J by 1 base; unmatched bases: 14. The CDR3 sequence is CASSPGPGTVASGANVLTF. The CDR3 nucleotides read TGTGCCAGCAGTCCGGGCCCGGGGACAGTCGCTTCTGGGGCCAACGTCCTGACTTTC.

The table lists this clonotype with many counts. The rearrangement links TRBV20-1 to TRBJ2-5; 11 positions match TRBD2. The V gene's germline CDR1 is DFQATT and CDR2 SNEGSKA (reference sequence). Unmatched junction bases numbered 2, after V lost 4 bases and J lost 4 bases. The CDR3 length is 13 residues. The CDR3 DNA reads TGCAGTGCTATAGCGGGAGGGCCAGAGACCCAGTACTTC. Encoded protein: CSAIAGGPETQYF.

This clonotype was observed many times. V and J are TRBV7-9 and TRBJ2-1; D ambiguous. The CDR3 extends over 15 amino acids. CDR1 is SEHNR and CDR2 is FQNEAQ in the germline V gene (reference sequence). The V end lost 6 bases, the J end lost 0 bases, and 12 bases lay between the germline ends. In DNA, the CDR3 is TGTGCCAGCAGGACCACAAGTACCTCCTACAATGAGCAGTTCTTC. Residues: CASRTTSTSYNEQFF.

The chain has TRBV14 and TRBJ2-7; tentatively, D is TRBD1 (5 bases). The V end was cut by 6 bases, the J end by 5 bases, with 14 bases between. This CDR3 comprises 13 residues. CDR1 SGHDN and CDR2 FVKESK come from the germline V gene. CDR3 amino acids: CASSYFDSDEQYF. CDR3 DNA sequence: TGTGCCAGCAGTTACTTTGACAGCGACGAGCAGTACTTC. Filled out from reference TRBV14 and TRBJ2-7, the complete variable domain reads EAGVTQFPSHSVIEKGQTVTLRCDPISGHDNLYWYRRVMGKEIKFLLHFVKESKQDESGMPNNRFLAERTGGTYSTLKVQPAELEDSGVYFCASSYFDSDEQYFGPGTRLTVT.

In this sample, this clonotype turned up many times. The rearrangement joins TRBV20-1 to TRBJ2-5; D is tentatively TRBD1 or TRBD2 (5 bases each). V shed 5 bases and J shed 9 bases, with 19 bases lying between them. CDR3 length: 13 amino acids. The germline CDR1 and CDR2 sequences are DFQATT and SNEGSKA (reference sequence). The CDR3 coding sequence is TGCAGTGCTTACCCCCGGGACCTACTTGCCCAGTACTTC. This translates into CSAYPRDLLAQYF.

The gene calls are TRBV20-1 and TRBJ1-5; D ambiguous. V was trimmed by 1 base and J by 1 base, leaving 14 bases between them. Germline values: CDR1 DFQATT, CDR2 SNEGSKA (reference sequence). There are 16 residues in the CDR3. CDR3 DNA sequence: TGCAGTGCTAGAGGGCGCGACACACACAGCAATCAGCCCCAGCATTTT. Protein product: CSARGRDTHSNQPQHF.

In this sample, this clonotype turned up a few times. One end of the junction does not line up with germline, which may come from a read error. The rearrangement uses TRBV6-6 and TRBJ1-5; the D gene is possibly TRBD1 (6 bases). Germline assignment: CDR1 MNHNY and CDR2 SVGAGI (reference sequence). The CDR3 consists of 13 residues. CDR3 residues: CASSYEGGQAQHF. The DNA for the CDR3 is TGTGCCAGCAGTTACGAGGGGGGTCAGGCCCAGCATTTT.

This clonotype was detected many times. This chain connects TRBV11-2 to TRBJ2-3, with 9 bases aligning to TRBD2. Germline CDR1 reads SGHAT; CDR2 reads FQNNGV. The CDR3 totals 18 residues. The trim removed 2 bases at V and 5 bases at J, leaving 14 bases unmatched. For the CDR3, the DNA is TGTGCCAGCAGCTTATGGGCTAGCGGGATTCCGAGAGGAGATACGCAGTATTTT. Translation: CASSLWASGIPRGDTQYF. Full variable domain (rest looked up from reference TRBV11-2 and TRBJ2-3): EAGVAQSPRYKIIEKRQSVAFWCNPISGHATLYWYQQILGQGPKLLIQFQNNGVVDDSQLPKDRFSAERLKGVDSTLKIQPAKLEDSAVYLCASSLWASGIPRGDTQYFGPGTRLTVL.

J is TRBJ2-5 and V is TRBV5-1, with D possibly being TRBD1 or TRBD2 (5 bases each). Trimming cost V 0 bases and J 4 bases, with 10 bases left between them. Germline V gene sequence: CDR1 SGHRS, CDR2 YFSETQ. The CDR3 loop spans 14 amino acids. The CDR3 nucleotides are TGCGCCAGCAGCTTGGGGGGGATCGGAGAGACCCAGTACTTC. Protein: CASSLGGIGETQYF.

This clonotype was seen ten or more times. The rearrangement joins TRBV20-1 to TRBJ2-7, with TRBD1 matching over 9 bases. CDR3 length equals 16 residues. Trimming cost V 5 bases and J 2 bases; bases outside gene matches: 13. Germline CDR1 and CDR2: DFQATT and SNEGSKA (reference sequence). CDR3 nucleotide sequence: TGCAGTGCTCGACGTCCCTCCGGGACAGGGCCCTACGAGCAGTACTTC. Translation: CSARRPSGTGPYEQYF.

This clonotype was found many times. This chain uses TRBV12-3 or TRBV12-4 with TRBJ2-1; the D gene is possibly TRBD1 (5 bases). V was shortened by 5 bases and J by 0 bases, with 11 bases between the two germline ends. The CDR3 runs to 15 residues. The CDR3 region has the DNA TGTGCCAGCAGTCTGACAGTAGTCTCCTACAATGAGCAGTTCTTC. Protein: CASSLTVVSYNEQFF.

Comment on this clonotype: At one end the junction does not follow the germline gene, possibly because of a read error. The chain recombines TRBV18 with TRBJ2-1, with D tentatively TRBD1 or TRBD2 (5 bases each). Germline V lookup: CDR1 KGHSH, CDR2 LQKENI. The CDR3 contains 15 residues. CDR3 coding DNA: TGTGCCAGCTCACCTTTTAACGGGGTGGACAATGAGCGGTTCTTC. Translation gives CASSPFNGVDNERFF.

There are many counts of this clonotype. The chain has TRBV6-1 and TRBJ2-7, with TRBD1 matching over 7 bases. The CDR3 sequence is 16 residues long. The germline V gene has CDR1 MNHNS and CDR2 SASEGT. The J segment lost 0 bases and the V segment lost 0 bases, leaving 5 bases of the junction unmatched. The DNA for the CDR3 is TGTGCCAGCAGTGAAGCAATACAGGGGCCCTCCTACGAGCAGTACTTC. This encodes CASSEAIQGPSYEQYF.

The chain has TRBV9 and TRBJ1-1; no clear D. CDR3 length: 14 amino acids. Germline CDR1 SGDLS, CDR2 YYNGEE. Trimming removed 5 bases from V and 1 base from J, with 12 bases in between. CDR3 sequence reads: CASRPPGWNTEAFF. CDR3 bases: TGTGCCAGCAGACCGCCGGGTTGGAACACTGAAGCTTTCTTT.

This clonotype has more than one count but fewer than ten. The chain uses TRBV30 and TRBJ2-3, with 9 bases lining up with TRBD1. CDR1 and CDR2 (germline): GTSNPN, SVGIG (reference sequence). With V trimmed by 0 bases and J by 2 bases, 6 bases remained unmatched. This CDR3 has 16 amino acids. The CDR3 loop is CAWSVGTGRFTDTQYF. The CDR3 DNA sequence: TGTGCCTGGAGTGTAGGGACAGGGCGATTCACAGATACGCAGTATTTT.

This clonotype has at least ten counts. This sequence joins TRBV6-1 and TRBJ1-4, with a weak D call TRBD1 (6 bases). V gave up 5 bases and J gave up 5 bases, with 12 bases separating them. CDR1 is MNHNS and CDR2 is SASEGT in the germline V gene. This CDR3 comprises 14 residues. CDR3 bases: TGTGCCAGCAGTCCTGGGGGGGCGAATGAAAAACTGTTTTTT. It encodes CASSPGGANEKLFF.

This clonotype was seen at least ten times. The rearrangement joins TRBV12-3 or TRBV12-4 to TRBJ2-1; 10 bases fit TRBD2. The J segment lost 5 bases and the V segment lost 2 bases, leaving 3 bases of the junction unmatched. CDR3 length equals 15 residues. The CDR3 region has the DNA TGTGCCAGCAGTTTAATAGCGGGAGGTCACAATGAGCAGTTCTTC. This gives the protein CASSLIAGGHNEQFF.

This clonotype was recorded many times. This chain joins TRBV2 and TRBJ1-4, with 9 bases matching TRBD1. The germline V gene encodes CDR1 SNHLY and CDR2 FYNNEI. The CDR3 runs 16 residues. V lost 7 bases and J lost 0; bases outside the gene matches: 6. CDR3 residues: CASNGQGIATNEKLFF. As DNA, the CDR3 is TGTGCCAGCAATGGACAGGGGATTGCAACTAATGAAAAACTGTTTTTT.

This clonotype was seen repeatedly, ten times or more. The chain combines TRBV7-3 with TRBJ2-5; no firm D call. Per the germline V gene, CDR1 is SGHTA and CDR2 is FQGTGA. The CDR3 length is 13 residues. V was cut by 5 bases and J by 1 base, with 8 bases left in between. In nucleotides, the CDR3 is TGTGCCAGCAGCCAAGGGATCCAAGAGACCCAGTACTTC. This encodes CASSQGIQETQYF.

This clonotype has only a few counts. The chain recombines TRBV7-9 with TRBJ1-1; 7 nucleotides line up with TRBD1. V was pared by 6 bases and J by 6 bases, with 4 bases of the junction left unmatched. Germline loops: CDR1 SEHNR, CDR2 FQNEAQ (reference sequence). The length of the CDR3 is 12 residues. In DNA form, the CDR3 reads TGTGCCAGCAGTGCAGGGGGATCTGAAGCTTTCTTT. As protein: CASSAGGSEAFF.

This clonotype was recorded at least ten times. This chain connects TRBV19 to TRBJ1-5, with TRBD1 as a possible D gene (5 bases). This CDR3 comprises 15 residues. CDR1 and CDR2 (germline): LNHDA, SQIVND (reference sequence). Trimming stripped 7 bases from V and 1 base from J, with 14 bases between. As DNA, the CDR3 is TGTGCCAGTACCACCGGGGGACGGAGCAATCAGCCCCAGCATTTT. Its translation is CASTTGGRSNQPQHF.

This clonotype was detected only a few times. The J gene is TRBJ2-7, the V gene TRBV12-5; tentative D call: TRBD2 (5 bases). The V and J ends lost 7 bases and 6 bases respectively, with 10 bases between them. The CDR3 has 11 amino acids. CDR1 LGHNT and CDR2 FRNRAP come from the germline V gene. CDR3 bases: TGTGCTAGTGCGGGATTAGCCGAGCAGTACTTC. Protein product: CASAGLAEQYF.

Ten or more counts support this clonotype. This rearrangement joins TRBV28 to TRBJ2-7; the match to TRBD1 covers 8 bases. The ends lost 6 bases at V and 4 bases at J; junction bases unmatched: 8. The CDR3 is made up of 14 amino acids. Germline V CDR1 and CDR2: MDHEN, SYDVKM. The CDR3 is CASRDSGGGYEQYF. The CDR3 nucleotides are TGTGCCAGCAGAGATTCAGGGGGCGGGTACGAGCAGTACTTC.

There are a few counts of this clonotype. V and J are TRBV5-4 and TRBJ1-4; D ambiguous. Germline values: CDR1 SGHNT, CDR2 YYREEE (reference sequence). There are 13 residues in the CDR3. The V and J ends lost 2 bases and 2 bases respectively, with 4 bases between them. The DNA for the CDR3 is TGTGCCAGCAGCTTATACACTAATGAAAAACTGTTTTTT. Protein sequence: CASSLYTNEKLFF.

The chain uses TRBV10-3 and TRBJ1-5; D ambiguous. CDR3 length: 12 residues. Between the trimmed V and J ends, which lost 4 bases and 7 bases, there was a span of 8 bases. From germline, CDR1 is ENHRY and CDR2 SYGVKD. CDR3: CAISGVDQPQHF. The CDR3 DNA sequence: TGTGCCATCAGTGGAGTTGACCAGCCCCAGCATTTT.

This rearrangement joins TRBV5-1 to TRBJ2-7, with D perhaps TRBD2 (6 bases). Germline lookup yields CDR1 SGHRS and CDR2 YFSETQ. The germline V and J ends were trimmed by 4 bases and 0 bases, with 14 bases remaining between them. This CDR3 has 15 amino acids. The CDR3 DNA is TGCGCCAGCAGCCCCAGCGGGCCCCTCTCCTACGAGCAGTACTTC. It yields the protein CASSPSGPLSYEQYF.

This clonotype was counted between two and nine times. The gene calls are TRBV5-1 and TRBJ2-7; D is possibly TRBD1 or TRBD2 (5 bases each). Germline V lookup: CDR1 SGHRS, CDR2 YFSETQ. The CDR3 contains 16 residues. V lost 0 bases and J 1 base, leaving 14 bases between the germline ends. CDR3 bases: TGCGCCAGCAGCTTGGAAGGGGACCTCCTTTCCTACGAGCAGTACTTC. It is translated as CASSLEGDLLSYEQYF.